One T cell receptor beta chain is described in this entry. This specimen belongs to a study of blood T cell repertoires in COVID-19. Turning to the study itself: Sources were T cells, B-cell-depleted T cells, or PBMCs; the material itself was cDNA or gDNA.

The CDR3 covers 13 residues. The V end lost 1 base, the J end lost 1 base, and 4 bases lay between the germline ends. Germline V gene sequence: CDR1 SGHAT, CDR2 FQNNGV. Seattle's enrolled individuals joined amid active infection and were then monitored longitudinally. As originally analysed: Using reference gene primer amplification, nucleated cell counts were estimated. Only in-frame clones appear in the TCRdb table, and some are missing; sequencing was by immunoSEQ multiplex PCR. V and J calls and clone size follow that table, whereas D and trimming were derived from the DNA. The data contain about 300,000 clones, approximately 88% of them singletons.

The V call is TRBV11-2, the J call TRBJ2-5; D unclear. The clonotype comes from a human donor with COVID-19, enrolled during active disease. The donor label of this sample is uncertain. The sequenced material came from peripheral blood. The CDR3 DNA sequence: TGTGCCAGCAGCTTAGGAGTCCAAGAGACCCAGTACTTC. Its protein product is CASSLGVQETQYF.